This TCR beta chain appears in the sequencing data of a study of cytomegalovirus exposure and HLA in healthy donors. As for the study in general: Most genotyped donors, roughly 80% of about 430, had Caucasian-associated genetic ancestry. Study-level findings and limits: Later analysis identified a missense DCLRE1C variant that was linked to TCR beta V- and J-gene trimming. One later analysis reportedly identified an Asian-associated ancestry cluster that showed fewer N-insertions than the approximately 700-donor mean.

This CDR3 region has 16 residues. Germline loops: CDR1 MGHRA, CDR2 YSYEKL. The V end lost 0 bases, the J end lost 6 bases, and 17 bases lay between the germline ends. Donors showed nominal health when sampled, although they likely had unrecorded immune exposures. Concerning this clone: As yet, its antigen is unknown.

Primers included in the PCR were 60 Vbeta and 13 Jbeta primers. Libraries were prepared by immunoSEQ multiplex PCR; TCRdb keeps only in-frame clonotypes and omits some of them. The sample records 60,000 to 65,000 clones, about 90% being singletons. Source material: PBMCs. The chain links TRBV4-1 to TRBJ1-2, with D hard to call. This sequence originates from a man between 18 and 29 years old in good health and CMV-seronegative. CDR3 nucleotides: TGCGCCAGCAGCCAAGATGAGGCGGGTGGGGTTGATGGCTACACCTTC. Translated, it gives CASSQDEAGGVDGYTF.